A selection of T cell receptor beta chains follows, all from one sample in a study of blood T cell repertoires in COVID-19. Produced via immunoSEQ multiplex PCR; TCRdb's table is partial and in-frame only. Here the sample spans 250,000 to 350,000 clones, about 80% being singletons. The sample consisted of peripheral blood. These TCRs come from a person in their 70s with COVID-19, enrolled during active disease. CDR3s include the opening cysteine and the closing phenylalanine or tryptophan. A D gene is named only where the DNA matches it firmly. Part of the rows lack a size; the others show once, few, many or a class for expanded clones.

V gene	J gene	D gene	clone size	CDR3 DNA	CDR3 protein
TRBV7-9	TRBJ2-2	TRBD2	-	TGTGCCAGCAAACCTGTGTGGGAGCGGGAGCACACCGGGGAGCTGTTTTTT	CASKPVWEREHTGELFF
TRBV20-1	TRBJ2-1	-	once	TGCAGTGCTAGTCGGCGGGGACTCGAGCAGTTCTTC	CSASRRGLEQFF
TRBV19	TRBJ1-6	-	-	TGTGCCATTCATCTGGGCAGGGGTTCACCCCTCCACTTT	CAIHLGRGSPLHF
TRBV24-1	TRBJ2-5	TRBD2	-	TGTGCCACCAGTGCCACAGCGGGAGGGAGAAAAGAGACCCAGTACTTC	CATSATAGGRKETQYF
TRBV18	TRBJ2-5	TRBD1	-	TGTGCCAGCTCACCCCACCCGGACAGGGAAGAGACCCAGTACTTC	CASSPHPDREETQYF
TRBV3-1/TRBV3-2	TRBJ1-2	-	-	TGTGCCAGCAGCCAAGGCAGGGTAGGGTATGGCTACACCTTC	CASSQGRVGYGYTF
TRBV5-4	TRBJ2-5	-	-	TGTGCCAGCACCTACCAGGGCGGAGTGGGAGAGACCCAGTACTTC	CASTYQGGVGETQYF
TRBV3-1/TRBV3-2	TRBJ2-1	-	-	TGTGCCAGCAGCCAAGATCCCTGGGGGCGTGAGCAGTTCTTC	CASSQDPWGREQFF
TRBV3-1/TRBV3-2	TRBJ2-1	TRBD2	-	TGTGCCAGCAGCTTAGCGGGCTTACTAGCGGGGGGCCATGAGCAGTTCTTC	CASSLAGLLAGGHEQFF
TRBV7-9	TRBJ1-6	-	-	TGTGCCAGCAGCTTAGAGGCTAGTTCACCCCTCCACTTT	CASSLEASSPLHF
TRBV19	TRBJ2-2	-	-	TGTGCCAGTAGTATCGGGGTGAGGGACACCGGGGAGCTGTTTTTT	CASSIGVRDTGELFF
TRBV9	TRBJ1-4	-	-	TGTGCCAGCAGCGTAGGGGGCTCGTTCACTAATGAAAAACTGTTTTTT	CASSVGGSFTNEKLFF
TRBV18	TRBJ1-3	TRBD1	-	TGTGCCAGCTCCGAAACAGGGGTCGGAAACACCATATATTTT	CASSETGVGNTIYF
TRBV11-2	TRBJ1-5	-	-	TGTGCCAGCAGCTTAGGGCGGGATCAGCCCCAGCATTTT	CASSLGRDQPQHF
TRBV11-2	TRBJ1-5	TRBD1	-	TGTGCCAGCAGCTCCACCTCGGACAGGGTGAATCAGCCCCAGCATTTT	CASSSTSDRVNQPQHF
TRBV9	TRBJ1-4	-	-	TGTGCCAGCCCCGAGCCCCCTCGGGGGGCTCTCCGTCCCTTAGCCAAGTGGATGTTTTTT	CASPEPPRGALRPLAKWMFF
TRBV19	TRBJ1-1	-	-	TGTGCCAGTAGTTGGGGCCCCGAGAACACTGAAGCTTTCTTT	CASSWGPENTEAFF
TRBV10-3	TRBJ2-5	TRBD1	-	TGTGCCATCAGTGAGCCGGGACAGGGGGCGAGAGAGACCCAGTACTTC	CAISEPGQGARETQYF
TRBV18	TRBJ2-3	TRBD1	-	TGTGCCAGCTCACATGGGACAGGGTTCCGCACAGATACGCAGTATTTT	CASSHGTGFRTDTQYF
TRBV6-2/TRBV6-3	TRBJ2-3	-	once	TGTGCCAGCAGTTCCCTTTGGCGGAGCACAGATACGCAGTATTTT	CASSSLWRSTDTQYF
TRBV7-2	TRBJ1-5	-	-	TGTGCCAGCAGCTTGGAGGGAGGCAATCAGCCCCAGCATTTT	CASSLEGGNQPQHF
TRBV7-9	TRBJ2-5	-	-	TGTGCCAGCGCTCACCGGCAGGGCCTTGCGGAGACCCAGTACTTC	CASAHRQGLAETQYF
TRBV7-3	TRBJ2-5	-	few	TGTGCCAGCAGCTGGACTGGTGGGGAGACCCAGTACTTC	CASSWTGGETQYF
TRBV28	TRBJ2-7	TRBD2	-	TGTGCCAGCAGTCCCGGACTAGTTGGGTCCTACGAGCAGTACTTC	CASSPGLVGSYEQYF
TRBV6-2/TRBV6-3	TRBJ2-3	-	-	TGTGCCAGCAGTTTTACGGGGGTGAGCACAGATACGCAGTATTTT	CASSFTGVSTDTQYF
TRBV7-2	TRBJ2-4	-	-	TGTGCCAGCAGCTTGGGACTAGCCAAAAACATTCAGTACTTC	CASSLGLAKNIQYF
TRBV7-9	TRBJ1-6	TRBD1	-	TGTGCCAGCAGCACGGGACAGGGAACGGGTTCACCCCTCCACTTT	CASSTGQGTGSPLHF
TRBV19	TRBJ2-7	TRBD2	-	TGTGCCAGTAGTAGAGACCTAGCGGGAGGGCCGTACGAGCAGTACTTC	CASSRDLAGGPYEQYF